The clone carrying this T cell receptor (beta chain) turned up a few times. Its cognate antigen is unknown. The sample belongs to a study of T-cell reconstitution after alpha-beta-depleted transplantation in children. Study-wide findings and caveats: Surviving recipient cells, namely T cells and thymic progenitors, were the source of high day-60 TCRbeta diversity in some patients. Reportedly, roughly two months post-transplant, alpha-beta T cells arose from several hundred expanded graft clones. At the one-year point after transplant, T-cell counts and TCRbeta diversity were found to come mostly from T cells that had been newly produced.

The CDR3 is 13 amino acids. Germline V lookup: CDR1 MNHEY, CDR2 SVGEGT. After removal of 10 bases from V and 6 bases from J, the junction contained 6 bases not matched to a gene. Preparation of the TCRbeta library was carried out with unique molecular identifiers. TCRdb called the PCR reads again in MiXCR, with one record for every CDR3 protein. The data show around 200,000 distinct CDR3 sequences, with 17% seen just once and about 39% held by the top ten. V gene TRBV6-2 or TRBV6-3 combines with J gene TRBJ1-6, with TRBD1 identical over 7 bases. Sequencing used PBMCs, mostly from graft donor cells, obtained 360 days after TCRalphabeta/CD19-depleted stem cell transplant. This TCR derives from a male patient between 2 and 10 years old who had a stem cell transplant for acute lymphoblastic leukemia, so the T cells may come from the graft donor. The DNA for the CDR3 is TGTGCCATCGGACAGGTCTTTAATTCACCCCTCCACTTT. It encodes CAIGQVFNSPLHF.